What follows are 23 T cell receptor beta chains derived from one specimen sequenced in a study of blood T cell repertoires in COVID-19. Generated by immunoSEQ multiplex PCR, the TCRdb table keeps only in-frame clones and is missing some. The data contain hundreds of thousands of clones, around 90% of them singletons. The sample comprised PBMCs or T cells enriched from blood (not recorded which). Receptors were obtained from a woman aged 18-29 years who had recovered from COVID-19.

The rearrangement links TRBV11-2 to TRBJ1-2; no clear D gene. CDR1 is SGHAT, CDR2 FQNNGV, per germline. The CDR3 covers 12 residues. V shed 5 bases and J shed 8 bases, with 12 bases lying between them. This CDR3 reads CASSAPGVGYTF. DNA for the CDR3: TGTGCCAGCAGCGCCCCAGGCGTGGGCTACACCTTC.

The V gene is TRBV28, the J gene TRBJ2-3, with TRBD2 matching over 8 bases. J lost 6 bases, V lost 1 base, and 9 bases had no gene match. Germline CDR1 reads MDHEN; CDR2 reads SYDVKM. This CDR3 comprises 16 residues. CDR3 in amino acids: CASSLSSSGAGDTQYF. The DNA for the CDR3 is TGTGCCAGCAGTTTATCGAGTAGCGGGGCTGGGGATACGCAGTATTTT.

Written as DNA, the CDR3 is TGTGCCAGCAGCTTAGTAGGGGGTATGGGGCCCGGGGTTGGCTACACCTTC. This encodes CASSLVGGMGPGVGYTF. The genes are TRBV7-2 and TRBJ1-2; D might be TRBD1 (6 bases). Per germline, CDR1 SGHTA and CDR2 FQGNSA. The CDR3 consists of 17 residues. V dropped 1 base and J dropped 7 bases, with 22 bases sitting between them.

The chain carries TRBV9 and TRBJ2-3, with a possible D match to TRBD2 (5 bases). Germline V gene data show CDR1 as SGDLS and CDR2 as YYNGEE. This CDR3 is 16 amino acids long. The V end was cut by 0 bases, the J end by 1 base, with 12 bases between. The CDR3 sequence: CASSVAGPRGTDTQYF. DNA for the CDR3: TGTGCCAGCAGCGTAGCTGGCCCGCGGGGCACAGATACGCAGTATTTT.

The chain uses TRBV7-9 and TRBJ1-5; D is undetermined. The V end lost 4 bases, the J end lost 5 bases, and 9 bases lay between the germline ends. The germline V gene has CDR1 SEHNR and CDR2 FQNEAQ (reference sequence). The CDR3 has 13 residues. The CDR3 sequence is CASSYQQHQPQHF. In DNA, the CDR3 is TGTGCCAGCAGCTACCAACAGCATCAGCCCCAGCATTTT.

V usage is TRBV27 and J usage is TRBJ2-3; unclear D gene. The ends were cut back, 5 bases at V and 7 bases at J, with 13 bases in the middle. The CDR3 consists of 13 residues. Germline values: CDR1 MNHEY, CDR2 SMNVEV (reference sequence). DNA of the CDR3: TGTGCCAGCAGTCCTTCGTGGCGGAATACGCAGTATTTT. Protein: CASSPSWRNTQYF.

This clone was counted once. CDR3 DNA: TGTGCCTGGAGCCGGGACAGGGTCTCTGGAAACACCATATATTTT. This sequence encodes CAWSRDRVSGNTIYF. J is TRBJ1-3 and V is TRBV30; 9 positions agree with TRBD1. Germline values: CDR1 GTSNPN, CDR2 SVGIG (reference sequence). Trimming at V came to 3 bases and at J to 0 bases, leaving 3 bases not matched to a gene. The CDR3 contains 15 residues.

This clone was seen once. V and J are TRBV6-5 and TRBJ1-1; 7 nucleotides match TRBD1. CDR1 is MNHEY and CDR2 is SVGAGI in the germline V gene. The CDR3 is 14 amino acids. V gave up 5 bases and J gave up 11 bases; unmatched junction bases: 14. The CDR3: CASSRGQTQMAAFF. The CDR3 DNA reads as TGTGCCAGCAGTAGGGGACAGACCCAAATGGCGGCTTTCTTT.

The chain employs TRBV6-5 and TRBJ2-3; 9 bases map to TRBD1. Germline V lookup: CDR1 MNHEY, CDR2 SVGAGI. The CDR3 has 16 amino acids. Trimming removed 0 bases from V and 4 bases from J; junction bases left unmatched: 5. The CDR3 reads CASSYSRQGGSDTQYF. CDR3 DNA: TGTGCCAGCAGTTACTCGAGACAGGGGGGATCAGATACGCAGTATTTT.

The chain links TRBV10-3 to TRBJ2-1; no clear D gene. The germline V gene has CDR1 ENHRY and CDR2 SYGVKD. The CDR3 length is 17 residues. Trimming stripped 0 bases from V and 5 bases from J, with 17 bases between. CDR3 region: CAISESERLNLNNEQFF. CDR3 sequence (DNA): TGTGCCATCAGTGAGTCGGAGAGACTCAACCTAAACAATGAGCAGTTCTTC.

This clone was recorded at least ten times. J is TRBJ1-5 and V is TRBV5-5; 7 bases are shared with TRBD1. This CDR3 comprises 16 residues. Trimming removed 0 bases from V and 3 bases from J; junction bases left unmatched: 6. In germline, CDR1 is SGHKS, CDR2 YYEKEE (reference sequence). CDR3 sequence (DNA): TGTGCCAGCAGCTTGGCAGTGACAGGGATCAATCAGCCCCAGCATTTT. It translates to CASSLAVTGINQPQHF.

The chain employs TRBV28 and TRBJ2-1; a weak D match, TRBD1 (6 bases). The CDR3 runs 15 residues. Trimming shortened V by 6 bases and J by 6 bases, and 18 bases separated the two germline ends. The germline V gene encodes CDR1 MDHEN and CDR2 SYDVKM. This chain's CDR3 is CASSQRGHSSNEQFF. CDR3 in DNA: TGTGCCAGCAGCCAAAGGGGACACTCTTCCAATGAGCAGTTCTTC.

The J gene is TRBJ2-7, the V gene TRBV9; TRBD2 matches at 8 bases. The CDR3 loop spans 16 amino acids. Germline trimming cut 5 bases from V and 2 bases from J; bases unmatched to any gene: 12. The germline V gene encodes CDR1 SGDLS and CDR2 YYNGEE. This CDR3 is CASRPRRGRPTYEQYF. CDR3 DNA: TGTGCCAGCAGACCGAGACGCGGGAGGCCCACCTACGAGCAGTACTTC.

The rearrangement uses TRBV28 and TRBJ2-1, with 13 bases lining up with TRBD2. The CDR3 is 16 residues long. The V segment lost 6 bases and the J segment 2 bases; nucleotides outside the gene matches: 4. Looked up from germline, CDR1 is MDHEN and CDR2 is SYDVKM. In DNA, the CDR3 is TGTGCCAGCAGATCACTAGCGGGAGGGCCCTACAATGAGCAGTTCTTC. The encoded protein is CASRSLAGGPYNEQFF.

In this sample, this clone turned up once. The V gene is TRBV7-9, the J gene TRBJ1-3; D unresolved. V lost 3 bases and J lost 0, with 9 bases in between. The length of the CDR3 is 15 residues. The germline CDR1 and CDR2 sequences are SEHNR and FQNEAQ (reference sequence). The DNA for the CDR3 is TGTGCCAGCAGCTTTAATCGTAACTCTGGAAACACCATATATTTT. Translated: CASSFNRNSGNTIYF.

This chain uses TRBV6-5 with TRBJ2-3; 8 positions match TRBD2. V shed 9 bases, J shed 2 bases, and the junction held 4 bases outside the gene matches. Per germline, CDR1 MNHEY and CDR2 SVGAGI. CDR3 size: 13 residues. DNA of the CDR3: TGTGCCAGTAGCGGGAAGTTCACAGATACGCAGTATTTT. Its protein is CASSGKFTDTQYF.

The rearrangement links TRBV27 to TRBJ1-5; D possibly corresponds to TRBD1 (5 bases). CDR3 length equals 12 residues. V was trimmed by 3 bases and J by 6 bases, leaving 6 bases between them. The germline V gene encodes CDR1 MNHEY and CDR2 SMNVEV (reference sequence). The CDR3 sequence: CASSLGGQPQHF. In DNA, the CDR3 is TGTGCCAGCAGTTTGGGGGGTCAGCCCCAGCATTTT.

V gene TRBV30 combines with J gene TRBJ2-3; D gene unclear. This CDR3 has 14 residues. V was pared by 0 bases and J by 2 bases, with 9 bases between. CDR1 is GTSNPN and CDR2 is SVGIG in the germline V gene (reference sequence). The CDR3 is CAWSVGRHTDTQYF. DNA for the CDR3: TGTGCCTGGAGTGTGGGCAGACACACAGATACGCAGTATTTT.

The rearrangement joins TRBV5-1 to TRBJ1-5; D is possibly TRBD1 (5 bases). Deletions cut 1 base from V and 6 bases from J, with 14 bases between. This CDR3 spans 15 amino acids. Germline V lookup: CDR1 SGHRS, CDR2 YFSETQ. CDR3 region: CASSLSPSGVQPQHF. CDR3 nucleotides: TGCGCCAGCAGCTTGAGCCCCTCGGGGGTTCAGCCCCAGCATTTT. Based on the CDR3 plus reference TRBV5-1 and TRBJ1-5, the full variable domain is KAGVTQTPRYLIKTRGQQVTLSCSPISGHRSVSWYQQTPGQGLQFLFEYFSETQRNKGNFPGRFSGRQFSNSRSEMNVSTLELGDSALYLCASSLSPSGVQPQHFGDGTRLSIL.

This chain joins TRBV7-2 and TRBJ1-2; perhaps TRBD1 as D (6 bases). Trimming took off 5 bases at V and 8 bases at J, with 12 bases between the two ends. CDR3 length: 12 residues. The germline gives CDR1 SGHTA, CDR2 FQGNSA. Here the CDR3 DNA reads TGTGCCAGCAGCGAATACAGGGTAGGCTACACCTTC. Translated, it gives CASSEYRVGYTF.

The rearrangement joins TRBV11-3 to TRBJ2-7, with 12 bases lining up with TRBD2. The CDR3 covers 15 residues. The germline gives CDR1 SGHNT, CDR2 YENEEA. V gave up 3 bases and J gave up 4 bases; unmatched junction bases: 4. The DNA of the CDR3 is TGTGCCAGCAGCTTCCCGACTAGCGGGGGTTACGAGCAGTACTTC. This translates into CASSFPTSGGYEQYF.

The V and J genes are TRBV28 and TRBJ2-7; 9 bases line up with TRBD2. V shed 7 bases, J shed 5 bases, and the junction held 18 bases outside the gene matches. Germline CDR1 reads MDHEN; CDR2 reads SYDVKM. The CDR3 runs 17 residues. CDR3 coding DNA: TGTGCCAGCATGACCTTAGCGGGAGTGGTTGCTTTTGACGAGCAGTACTTC. Translated: CASMTLAGVVAFDEQYF.

V is TRBV11-3 and J is TRBJ2-5, with TRBD2 as a possible D gene (6 bases). CDR1 SGHNT and CDR2 YENEEA come from the germline V gene. V lost 1 base and J 5 bases, leaving 11 bases between the germline ends. This CDR3 contains 14 residues. CDR3 DNA sequence: TGTGCCAGCAGCTTAGGCGGGGCCGGGGAGACCCAGTACTTC. Protein product: CASSLGGAGETQYF.